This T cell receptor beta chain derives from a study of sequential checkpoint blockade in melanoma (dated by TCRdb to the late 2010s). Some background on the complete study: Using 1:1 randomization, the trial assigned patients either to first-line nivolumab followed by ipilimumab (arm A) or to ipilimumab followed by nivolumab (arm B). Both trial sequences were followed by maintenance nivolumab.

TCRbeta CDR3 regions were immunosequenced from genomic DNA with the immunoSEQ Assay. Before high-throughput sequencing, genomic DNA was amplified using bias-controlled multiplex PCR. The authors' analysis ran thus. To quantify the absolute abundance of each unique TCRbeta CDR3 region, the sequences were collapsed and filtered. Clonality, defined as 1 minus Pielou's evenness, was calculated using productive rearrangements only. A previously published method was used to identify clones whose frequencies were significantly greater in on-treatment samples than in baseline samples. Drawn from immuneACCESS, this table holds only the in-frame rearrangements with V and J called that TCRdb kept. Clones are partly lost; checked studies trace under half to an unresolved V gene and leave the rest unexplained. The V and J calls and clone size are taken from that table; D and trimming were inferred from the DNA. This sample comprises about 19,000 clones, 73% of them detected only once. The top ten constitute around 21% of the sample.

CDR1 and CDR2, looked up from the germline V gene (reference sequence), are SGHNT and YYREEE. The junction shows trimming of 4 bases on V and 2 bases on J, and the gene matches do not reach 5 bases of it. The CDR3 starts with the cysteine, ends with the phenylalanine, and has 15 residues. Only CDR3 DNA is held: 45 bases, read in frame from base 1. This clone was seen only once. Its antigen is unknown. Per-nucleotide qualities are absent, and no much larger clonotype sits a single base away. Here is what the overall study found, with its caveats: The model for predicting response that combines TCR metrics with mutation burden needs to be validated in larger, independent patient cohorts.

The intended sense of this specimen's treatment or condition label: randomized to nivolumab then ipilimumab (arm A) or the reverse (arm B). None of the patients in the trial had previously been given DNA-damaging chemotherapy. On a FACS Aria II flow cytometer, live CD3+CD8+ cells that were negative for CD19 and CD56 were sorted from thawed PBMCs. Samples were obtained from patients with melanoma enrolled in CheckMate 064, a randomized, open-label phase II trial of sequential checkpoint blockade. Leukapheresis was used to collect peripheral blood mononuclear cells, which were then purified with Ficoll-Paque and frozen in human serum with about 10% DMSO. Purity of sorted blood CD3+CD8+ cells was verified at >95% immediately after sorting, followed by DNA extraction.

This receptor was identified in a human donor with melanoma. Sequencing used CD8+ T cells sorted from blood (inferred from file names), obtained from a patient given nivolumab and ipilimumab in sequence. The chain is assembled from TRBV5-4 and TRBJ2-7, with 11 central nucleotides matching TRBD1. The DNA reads TGTGCCAGCAGCCCTGGACAGGGGGCTACCTACGAGCAGTACTTC. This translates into CASSPGQGATYEQYF.